One and the same sample provided the 10 T cell receptor beta chains below, sequenced in a study of graft-versus-host responses after intestinal transplantation. Profiled with immunoSEQ multiplex PCR; TCRdb holds only in-frame clones, not every one. The top ten hold 1.5% to 2% of the sample, which has about 19,000 clones, over 75% seen once. The sample consisted of PBMCs, taken 14 days after transplant. The receptors were gathered from a human patient who received an intestinal transplant, so some T cells may come from the graft donor.

This clone was counted once. The V call is TRBV5-4, the J call TRBJ1-1; maybe TRBD1 (5 bases). The CDR3 length is 13 residues. V was shortened by 2 bases and J by 6 bases, with 11 bases between the two germline ends. Germline CDR1 reads SGHNT; CDR2 reads YYREEE (reference sequence). DNA for the CDR3: TGTGCCAGCAGCTTCTGGGGCGGGGCTGAAGCTTTCTTT. It specifies CASSFWGGAEAFF.

The rearrangement uses TRBV5-1 and TRBJ1-2; TRBD1 matches at 10 bases. V was pared by 3 bases and J by 4 bases, with 0 bases of the junction left unmatched. The CDR3 sequence is 13 residues long. Germline assignment: CDR1 SGHRS and CDR2 YFSETQ. The CDR3 region is CASSWDRGYGYTF. In DNA, the CDR3 is TGCGCCAGCAGCTGGGACAGGGGCTATGGCTACACCTTC.

The chain employs TRBV27 and TRBJ2-7, with D possibly called TRBD1 or TRBD2 (5 bases each). Germline CDR1 MNHEY, CDR2 SMNVEV (reference sequence). The CDR3 contains 14 residues. The V and J ends lost 9 bases and 3 bases respectively, with 18 bases between them. This chain's CDR3 is CASTTPGPSYEQYF. The CDR3 nucleotides read TGTGCCAGTACTACCCCGGGACCAAGCTACGAGCAGTACTTC.

The genes are TRBV4-2 and TRBJ2-3; TRBD2 matches 8 bases. The germline CDR1 and CDR2 sequences are LGHNA and YNFKEQ. Trimming cost V 0 bases and J 2 bases; bases outside gene matches: 7. The CDR3 is 17 amino acids. CDR3 protein: CASSQDPLAGLTDTQYF. The DNA for the CDR3 is TGTGCCAGCAGCCAAGATCCTCTAGCGGGCCTCACAGATACGCAGTATTTT.

The chain couples TRBV7-2 to TRBJ2-7; TRBD2 matches 9 bases. The CDR3 has 16 amino acids. The J segment lost 5 bases and the V segment lost 0 bases, leaving 8 bases of the junction unmatched. The germline CDR1 and CDR2 sequences are SGHTA and FQGNSA. The CDR3 reads CASSLAPAGGPHEQYF. The CDR3 nucleotides are TGTGCCAGCAGCTTAGCGCCGGCGGGGGGGCCCCACGAGCAGTACTTC.

J is TRBJ2-3 and V is TRBV6-5; D is unclear. V lost 0 bases, J lost 6 bases, and 10 bases lay in between. The CDR3 extends over 14 amino acids. Germline V CDR1 and CDR2: MNHEY, SVGAGI. CDR3 coding DNA: TGTGCCAGCAGTTACTCTCTAGAGCCGGATACGCAGTATTTT. Translated, it gives CASSYSLEPDTQYF.

This chain links TRBV30 with TRBJ2-1, with a possible D match to TRBD2 (5 bases). The germline V and J ends were trimmed by 0 bases and 4 bases, with 10 bases remaining between them. Germline-derived CDR1 and CDR2 are GTSNPN and SVGIG (reference sequence). The CDR3 is 14 residues long. CDR3 DNA sequence: TGTGCCTGGAGTGTAATAGCGACGTACAATGAGCAGTTCTTC. Translated, it gives CAWSVIATYNEQFF.

The chain recombines TRBV4-1 with TRBJ2-1, with 10 positions matching TRBD1. With V trimmed by 6 bases and J by 4 bases, 3 bases remained unmatched. Germline V lookup: CDR1 MGHRA, CDR2 YSYEKL. This CDR3 contains 14 residues. This CDR3 reads CASSGQGEYNEQFF. The DNA of the CDR3 is TGCGCCAGCAGTGGACAGGGGGAGTACAATGAGCAGTTCTTC.

This chain connects TRBV6-1 to TRBJ2-1; TRBD2 matches 8 bases. V gave up 1 base and J gave up 8 bases; unmatched junction bases: 10. The CDR3 spans 16 residues. Germline V gene data show CDR1 as MNHNS and CDR2 as SASEGT. The CDR3 nucleotides read TGTGCCAGCAGTGAAGGATGGGTAGCGGGGTTCTATGAGCAGTTCTTC. Its protein is CASSEGWVAGFYEQFF.

The chain joins TRBV29-1 to TRBJ2-7; D not certain. Germline CDR1 is SQVTM and CDR2 is ANQGSEA. V lost 1 base and J lost 1, with 8 bases in between. The CDR3 totals 13 residues. The chain's CDR3 is CSVEGPLSYEQYF. The CDR3 DNA reads as TGCAGCGTTGAAGGCCCACTATCCTACGAGCAGTACTTC.